The rows below give T cell receptor beta chains drawn from one sample of a study of T-cell memory formation after mild COVID-19. TCRdb itself ran the 5' RACE reads through MiXCR, one entry per CDR3 protein. Of around 29,000 distinct CDR3 sequences listed, 15% to 20% were seen once; the top ten hold 1.1% to 1.5%. Sequencing was carried out using PBMCs or a T cell subset sorted from them (not recorded which). The receptors were gathered from an adult who had mild COVID-19 (a few samples of this study predate the infection). Cell type and time point are not known. Each CDR3 is given with its conserved first and last residue. The order of the fields is D gene, clone size, J gene, V gene, CDR3 protein, CDR3 DNA. A D gene is named only where the DNA matches it firmly. Not every row has a clone size; where given, it reads once, few, many or a size class.

TRBD1 many TRBJ1-6 TRBV5-1 CASSLEPGQENSPLHF TGCGCCAGCAGCTTGGAACCGGGACAGGAGAATTCACCCCTCCACTTT
TRBD1 many TRBJ2-1 TRBV13 CASSSTGTGTNEQFF TGTGCCAGCAGCTCGACCGGGACAGGGACGAATGAGCAGTTCTTC
TRBD2 many TRBJ2-5 TRBV27 CASSPRRTSGKTQYF TGTGCCAGCAGTCCCCGTCGGACTAGCGGGAAGACCCAGTACTTC
NA NA TRBJ1-2 TRBV20-1 CSARDPITGERGYTF TGCAGTGCTAGAGATCCTATAACAGGAGAAAGGGGCTACACCTTC
TRBD1 NA TRBJ2-5 TRBV23-1 CASRPGQKETQYF TGCGCCAGCAGACCGGGACAGAAAGAGACCCAGTACTTC
NA NA TRBJ1-1 TRBV3-1 CASTSTTGNTEAFF TGTGCCAGCACCTCGACGACAGGGAACACTGAAGCTTTCTTT
TRBD1 medium-sized TRBJ1-1 TRBV5-1 CASSRRQGGEGTEAFF TGCGCCAGCAGCCGTCGACAGGGCGGAGAGGGCACTGAAGCTTTCTTT
NA once TRBJ2-2 TRBV12-3/TRBV12-4 CASSLGASTGELFF TGTGCCAGCAGTTTAGGTGCCAGCACCGGGGAGCTGTTTTTT
NA many TRBJ1-5 TRBV18 CASSESLGPGSNQPQHF TGTGCCAGCTCCGAATCCTTGGGACCTGGGAGCAATCAGCCCCAGCATTTT
NA many TRBJ2-3 TRBV7-9 CASSQGRNTQYF TGTGCCAGCAGCCAGGGCAGGAATACGCAGTATTTT
TRBD1 many TRBJ2-7 TRBV7-8 CASSLVTGALYEQYF TGTGCCAGCAGCTTAGTTACAGGGGCCTTATACGAGCAGTACTTC
NA NA TRBJ2-2 TRBV29-1 CSVANRDTGELFF TGCAGCGTTGCGAACAGGGACACCGGGGAGCTGTTTTTT
NA NA TRBJ1-5 TRBV4-1 CASSQVVGRQPQHF TGCGCCAGCAGCCAAGTTGTGGGGAGGCAGCCCCAGCATTTT
NA many TRBJ1-4 TRBV25-1 CASSEWKDNEKLFF TGTGCCAGCAGTGAATGGAAGGATAATGAAAAACTGTTTTTT
NA NA TRBJ1-1 TRBV18 CASFLGGENTEAFF TGTGCCAGCTTCCTGGGGGGGGAGAACACTGAAGCTTTCTTT
TRBD2 once TRBJ2-7 TRBV28 CASSLWAGATEEQYF TGTGCCAGCAGTTTATGGGCGGGAGCAACGGAGGAGCAGTACTTC
TRBD2 NA TRBJ2-1 TRBV24-1 CATSDLTTSGSYEQFF TGTGCCACCAGTGATTTGACGACTAGCGGGAGCTATGAGCAGTTCTTC
TRBD2 NA TRBJ2-5 TRBV3-1 CASSRTTLAGGAETQYF TGTGCCAGCAGTCGTACCACCCTAGCGGGAGGCGCAGAGACCCAGTACTTC
TRBD1 many TRBJ1-5 TRBV4-3 CASSPFAKDRQPQHF TGCGCCAGCAGCCCCTTCGCCAAGGACAGGCAGCCCCAGCATTTT
NA few TRBJ2-7 TRBV19 CASSIGGASVAYEQYF TGTGCCAGTAGTATTGGGGGGGCTAGCGTAGCCTACGAGCAGTACTTC
NA once TRBJ1-1 TRBV7-9 CASSLRQENTEAFF TGTGCCAGCAGCTTAAGACAGGAGAACACTGAAGCTTTCTTT
NA many TRBJ1-5 TRBV7-9 CASSLGSHPQHF TGTGCCAGCAGCTTGGGTTCACACCCGCAGCATTTT
TRBD1 NA TRBJ1-1 TRBV12-3/TRBV12-4 CASSNIGQGADTEAFF TGTGCCAGCAGTAATATCGGTCAGGGGGCGGACACTGAAGCTTTCTTT
NA many TRBJ1-5 TRBV19 CASSMEGFQPQHF TGTGCCAGTAGTATGGAGGGGTTTCAGCCCCAGCATTTT
NA NA TRBJ1-3 TRBV12-3/TRBV12-4 CASSLDSTPSSGNTIYF TGTGCCAGCAGCCTTGATTCTACACCGAGCTCTGGAAACACCATATATTTT
NA many TRBJ2-6 TRBV7-9 CASSLDSRSGANVLTF TGTGCCAGCAGCCTTGACAGTCGCTCTGGGGCCAACGTCCTGACTTTC
TRBD2 many TRBJ2-3 TRBV5-1 CASSLGSSGSTDTQYF TGCGCCAGCAGCTTGGGGTCTAGCGGGAGCACAGATACGCAGTATTTT
NA many TRBJ2-2 TRBV5-1 CASSEAGRTNTGELFF TGCGCCAGCAGCGAGGCTGGACGGACGAACACCGGGGAGCTGTTTTTT
NA many TRBJ2-1 TRBV4-1 CASSPDIGPEFF TGCGCCAGCAGCCCTGACATCGGTCCCGAGTTCTTC
TRBD1 NA TRBJ2-3 TRBV3-1 CDSSPGGTGVDTQYF TGTGACAGCAGCCCCGGCGGGACAGGGGTAGATACGCAGTATTTT
NA medium-sized TRBJ2-3 TRBV5-1 CASSLAQVTGTDTQYF TGCGCCAGCAGCTTGGCCCAGGTGACAGGCACAGATACGCAGTATTTT
TRBD1 few TRBJ1-1 TRBV5-1 CASTEGTGAAEAFF TGCGCCAGCACCGAAGGGACAGGGGCTGCTGAAGCTTTCTTT
NA NA TRBJ2-5 TRBV12-3/TRBV12-4 CASRLTTSVQETQYF TGTGCCAGCAGGCTCACGACTAGTGTACAAGAGACCCAGTACTTC
NA many TRBJ1-3 TRBV30 CAWMTGNTIYF TGTGCCTGGATGACCGGAAACACCATATATTTT
TRBD1 many TRBJ2-7 TRBV4-1 CASSRNGQGVSYEQYF TGCGCCAGCAGCCGTAACGGACAGGGCGTTTCATACGAGCAGTACTTC
TRBD1 many TRBJ2-5 TRBV5-1 CASRTRMTGEETQYF TGCGCCAGCAGGACGCGCATGACAGGGGAAGAGACCCAGTACTTC
NA many TRBJ2-3 TRBV6-5 CASRIASTDTQYF TGTGCCAGCAGGATCGCAAGCACAGATACGCAGTATTTT
NA NA TRBJ2-2 TRBV5-1 CASSSGPLNTGELFF TGCGCCAGCAGCTCGGGACCACTGAACACCGGGGAGCTGTTTTTT
NA many TRBJ2-3 TRBV5-1 CASSLEPEISTDTQYF TGCGCCAGCAGCTTGGAGCCGGAAATAAGCACAGATACGCAGTATTTT
NA many TRBJ2-7 TRBV19 CASRQGRTNTYEQYF TGTGCCAGTAGACAAGGGAGGACTAACACCTACGAGCAGTACTTC
NA few TRBJ2-2 TRBV2 CASSSQGGNTGELFF TGTGCCAGCAGTTCTCAGGGGGGGAACACCGGGGAGCTGTTTTTT
NA NA TRBJ1-2 TRBV7-9 CASSASASDGYTF TGTGCCAGCAGCGCCTCGGCTTCGGATGGCTACACCTTC
NA NA TRBJ2-7 TRBV27 CASSSGRNYEQYF TGTGCCAGCAGTTCCGGACGGAACTACGAGCAGTACTTC
NA few TRBJ1-1 TRBV7-9 CASSLQGWGNTEAFF TGTGCCAGCAGCTTGCAGGGATGGGGTAACACTGAAGCTTTCTTT
NA NA TRBJ2-1 TRBV7-9 CASSPSGPRGYNEQFF TGTGCCAGCAGCCCCTCGGGACCCCGGGGCTACAATGAGCAGTTCTTC
TRBD1 many TRBJ2-1 TRBV5-1 CASGQRQGTTRNEQFF TGCGCCAGCGGCCAAAGACAGGGGACAACTCGGAATGAGCAGTTCTTC
NA many TRBJ1-1 TRBV7-2 CASSLIGGLGEAFF TGTGCCAGCAGCTTGATCGGGGGTTTGGGTGAAGCTTTCTTT
TRBD2 medium-sized TRBJ2-2 TRBV7-2 CASSLGLAGGNTGELFF TGTGCCAGCAGCTTAGGGCTAGCGGGAGGTAACACCGGGGAGCTGTTTTTT
TRBD1 few TRBJ2-3 TRBV5-1 CASSSGQGHTDTQYF TGCGCCAGCAGCTCTGGACAGGGGCACACAGATACGCAGTATTTT
TRBD2 NA TRBJ2-1 TRBV11-2 CASSPRLAGEQFF TGTGCCAGCAGCCCTCGCCTAGCGGGGGAGCAGTTCTTC
TRBD2 few TRBJ2-5 TRBV5-1 CASSAASGQETQYF TGCGCCAGCAGTGCGGCTAGCGGCCAAGAGACCCAGTACTTC
NA NA TRBJ2-4 TRBV4-3 CASSQDGLAKNIQYF TGCGCCAGCAGCCAAGACGGGCTAGCCAAAAACATTCAGTACTTC
TRBD2 many TRBJ2-1 TRBV14 CASSQVAGGLHVNEQFF TGTGCCAGCAGCCAAGTGGCGGGAGGGCTTCACGTAAATGAGCAGTTCTTC
TRBD2 NA TRBJ2-1 TRBV2 CASSEAVYGRKKNEQFF TGTGCCAGCAGTGAAGCGGTCTACGGGAGGAAGAAAAATGAGCAGTTCTTC
NA few TRBJ1-3 TRBV5-4 CASSLRGGSGNTIYF TGTGCCAGCAGCTTGAGGGGAGGCTCTGGAAACACCATATATTTT
TRBD2 many TRBJ2-3 TRBV7-3 CASSRNPLAGRTDTQYF TGTGCCAGCAGCCGGAACCCACTAGCGGGCCGCACAGATACGCAGTATTTT
TRBD2 many TRBJ2-1 TRBV5-1 CASSKEASGGYNEQFF TGCGCCAGTAGCAAGGAGGCTAGCGGGGGTTACAATGAGCAGTTCTTC
TRBD2 few TRBJ2-5 TRBV7-9 CASSLKELAGETQYF TGTGCCAGCAGCTTAAAGGAACTAGCGGGAGAGACCCAGTACTTC
TRBD2 many TRBJ2-1 TRBV12-3/TRBV12-4 CASSLRTSGTNEQFF TGTGCCAGCAGTTTGAGAACTAGCGGGACCAATGAGCAGTTCTTC
NA many TRBJ1-1 TRBV5-1 CASSLDGAGTEAFF TGCGCCAGCAGCTTGGATGGGGCCGGAACTGAAGCTTTCTTT